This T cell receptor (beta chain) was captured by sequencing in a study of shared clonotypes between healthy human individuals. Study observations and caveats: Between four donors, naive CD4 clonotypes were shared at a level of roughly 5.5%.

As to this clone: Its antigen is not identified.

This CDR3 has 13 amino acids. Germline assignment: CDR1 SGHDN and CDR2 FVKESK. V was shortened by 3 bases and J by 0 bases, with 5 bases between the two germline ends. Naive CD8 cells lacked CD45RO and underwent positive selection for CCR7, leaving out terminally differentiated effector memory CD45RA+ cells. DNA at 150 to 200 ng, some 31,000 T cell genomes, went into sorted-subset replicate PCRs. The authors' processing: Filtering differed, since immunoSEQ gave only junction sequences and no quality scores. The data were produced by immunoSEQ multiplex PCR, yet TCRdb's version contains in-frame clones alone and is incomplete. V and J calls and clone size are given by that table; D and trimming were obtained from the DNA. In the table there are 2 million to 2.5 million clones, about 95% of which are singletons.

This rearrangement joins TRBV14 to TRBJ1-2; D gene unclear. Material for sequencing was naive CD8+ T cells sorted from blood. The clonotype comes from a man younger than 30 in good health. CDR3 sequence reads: CASSQSPNYGYTF. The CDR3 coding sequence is TGTGCCAGCAGCCAGTCGCCTAACTATGGCTACACCTTC.